The clone carrying this T cell receptor beta chain was counted between two and nine times. Its cognate antigen is unknown. These data originate in a study of cytomegalovirus exposure and HLA in healthy donors. Study findings and constraints: A later analysis linked a missense DCLRE1C variant to TCR beta V- and J-gene trimming.

PCR was performed using 60 Vbeta and 13 Jbeta primers. Only in-frame clones appear in the TCRdb table, and some are missing; sequencing was by immunoSEQ multiplex PCR. Altogether 180,000 or so clones are present, approximately 80% being singletons, with the ten largest covering under 6%. This receptor was identified in a woman in her forties or fifties in good health and CMV-seropositive. Material for sequencing was PBMCs.

For the CDR3, the DNA is TGTGCCTGGAGTGTACAAGCGGGGGGACGAGATACGCAGTATTTT. Its protein product is CAWSVQAGGRDTQYF. The chain carries TRBV30 and TRBJ2-3, with 9 bases fitting TRBD2. CDR3 length equals 15 residues. Germline values: CDR1 GTSNPN, CDR2 SVGIG (reference sequence). J was trimmed by 5 bases and V by 0 bases; bases with no gene match: 6.